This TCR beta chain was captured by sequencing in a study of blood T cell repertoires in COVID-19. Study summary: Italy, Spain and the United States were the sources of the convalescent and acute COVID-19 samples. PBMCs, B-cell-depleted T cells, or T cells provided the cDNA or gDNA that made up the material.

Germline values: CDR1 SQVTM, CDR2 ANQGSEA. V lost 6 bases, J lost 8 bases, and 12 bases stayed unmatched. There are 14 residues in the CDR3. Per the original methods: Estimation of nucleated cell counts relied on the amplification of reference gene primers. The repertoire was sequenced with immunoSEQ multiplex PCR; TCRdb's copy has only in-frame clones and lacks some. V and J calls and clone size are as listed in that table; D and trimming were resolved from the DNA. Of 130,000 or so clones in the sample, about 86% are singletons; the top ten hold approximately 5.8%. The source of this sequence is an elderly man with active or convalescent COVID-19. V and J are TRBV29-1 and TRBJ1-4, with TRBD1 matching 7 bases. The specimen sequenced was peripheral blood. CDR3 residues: CSVIRQGGGEKLFF. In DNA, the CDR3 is TGCAGCGTCATTAGACAGGGCGGAGGGGAAAAACTGTTTTTT.